This T cell receptor beta chain was documented in a study of OX40 agonist ivuxolimab in advanced cancers. Germline CDR1 reads MNHEY; CDR2 reads SVGAGI. The CDR3 length is 15 residues. Trimming stripped 4 bases from V and 8 bases from J, with 17 bases between. TCRdb's table, derived via immunoSEQ multiplex PCR, lists solely in-frame clones and lacks some. The sample lists under 95,000 clones; roughly 83% were seen once. V is TRBV6-5 and J is TRBJ1-4, with D possibly being TRBD1 (5 bases). The sequence was obtained from an adult with an advanced solid tumor such as melanoma, head and neck, liver or kidney cancer. Sequencing used CD4+ or CD8+ T cells sorted from blood, obtained in a trial of the OX40 agonist ivuxolimab. The CDR3 DNA reads TGTGCCAGCAGTTCCGGTGTGGCAGGGAACGAAAAACTGTTTTTT. Translated: CASSSGVAGNEKLFF.